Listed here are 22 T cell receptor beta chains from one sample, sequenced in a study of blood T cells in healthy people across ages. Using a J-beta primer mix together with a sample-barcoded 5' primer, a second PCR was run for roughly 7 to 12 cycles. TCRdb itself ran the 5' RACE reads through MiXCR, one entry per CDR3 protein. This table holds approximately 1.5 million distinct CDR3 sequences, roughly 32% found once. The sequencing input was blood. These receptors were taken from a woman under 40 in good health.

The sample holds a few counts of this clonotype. The CDR3 sequence is CASSQTPTITEAFF. CDR3 DNA: TGTGCCAGCAGTCAGACCCCAACTATTACCGAAGCTTTCTTT. V is TRBV27 and J is TRBJ1-1; D gene unclear. Germline loops: CDR1 MNHEY, CDR2 SMNVEV (reference sequence). Trimming cost V 5 bases and J 8 bases, with 18 bases left between them. This CDR3 has 14 residues.

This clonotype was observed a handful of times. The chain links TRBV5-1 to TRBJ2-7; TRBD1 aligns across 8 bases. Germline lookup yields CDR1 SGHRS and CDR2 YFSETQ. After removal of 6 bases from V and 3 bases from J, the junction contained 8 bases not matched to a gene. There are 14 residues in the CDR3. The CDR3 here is CASKPGTGNYEQYF. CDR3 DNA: TGCGCCAGCAAGCCCGGGACAGGAAACTACGAGCAGTACTTC.

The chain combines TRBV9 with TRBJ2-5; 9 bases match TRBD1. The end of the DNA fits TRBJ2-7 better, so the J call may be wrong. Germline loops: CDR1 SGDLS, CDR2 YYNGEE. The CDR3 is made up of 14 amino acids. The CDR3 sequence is CASGAGTGRGEQYF. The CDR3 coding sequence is TGTGCCAGCGGCGCCGGGACAGGGAGGGGCGAGCAGTACTTC.

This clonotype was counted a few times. The CDR3 DNA is TGCGCCAGCAGCCGTTTAGCGGGAGTTCCCACAGATACGCAGTATTTT. Amino acid sequence: CASSRLAGVPTDTQYF. This chain joins TRBV5-1 and TRBJ2-3; TRBD2 agrees at 9 bases. With V trimmed by 4 bases and J by 2 bases, 8 bases remained unmatched. Germline-derived CDR1 and CDR2 are SGHRS and YFSETQ. The CDR3 length is 16 residues. The entire variable domain, with the rest obtained from reference TRBV5-1 and TRBJ2-3, is as follows: KAGVTQTPRYLIKTRGQQVTLSCSPISGHRSVSWYQQTPGQGLQFLFEYFSETQRNKGNFPGRFSGRQFSNSRSEMNVSTLELGDSALYLCASSRLAGVPTDTQYFGPGTRLTVL.

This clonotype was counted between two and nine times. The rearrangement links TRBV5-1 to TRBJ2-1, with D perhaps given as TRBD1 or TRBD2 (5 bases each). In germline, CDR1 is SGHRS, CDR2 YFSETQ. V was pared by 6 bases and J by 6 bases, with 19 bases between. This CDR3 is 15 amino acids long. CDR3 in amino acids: CASNLGDPALNEQFF. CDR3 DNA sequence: TGCGCCAGCAACTTAGGGGACCCCGCCCTCAATGAGCAGTTCTTC.

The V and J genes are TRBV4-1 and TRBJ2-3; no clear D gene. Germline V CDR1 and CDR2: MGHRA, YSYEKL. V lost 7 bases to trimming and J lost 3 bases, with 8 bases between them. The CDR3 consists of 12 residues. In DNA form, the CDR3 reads TGCGCCAGCAACCGAGGTACAGATACGCAGTATTTT. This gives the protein CASNRGTDTQYF.

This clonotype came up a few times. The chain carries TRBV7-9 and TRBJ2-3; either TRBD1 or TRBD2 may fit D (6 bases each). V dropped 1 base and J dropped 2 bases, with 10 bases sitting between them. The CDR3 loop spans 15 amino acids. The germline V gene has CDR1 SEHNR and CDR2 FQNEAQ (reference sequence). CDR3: CASSLGAGHTDTQYF. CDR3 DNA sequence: TGTGCCAGCAGCTTAGGGGCGGGACACACAGATACGCAGTATTTT.

CDR3 amino acids: CASSPTGRTDEQFF. The CDR3, as DNA: TGCGCCAGCAGCCCGACTGGACGTACGGATGAGCAGTTCTTC. V is TRBV5-1 and J is TRBJ2-1; D unresolved. This CDR3 is 14 amino acids long. Deletions cut 4 bases from V and 8 bases from J, with 16 bases between. From germline, CDR1 is SGHRS and CDR2 YFSETQ.

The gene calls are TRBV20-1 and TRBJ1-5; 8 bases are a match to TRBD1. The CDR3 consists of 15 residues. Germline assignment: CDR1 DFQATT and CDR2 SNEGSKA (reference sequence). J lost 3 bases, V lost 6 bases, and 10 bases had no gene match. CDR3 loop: CSAMGQVKDNQPQHF. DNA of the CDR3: TGCAGTGCCATGGGACAGGTGAAGGACAATCAGCCCCAGCATTTT.

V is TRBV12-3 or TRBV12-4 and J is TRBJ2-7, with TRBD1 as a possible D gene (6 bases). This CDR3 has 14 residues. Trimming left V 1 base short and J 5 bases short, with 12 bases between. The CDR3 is CASSLVGKGDEQYF. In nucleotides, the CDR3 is TGTGCCAGCAGTTTAGTGGGGAAGGGGGACGAGCAGTACTTC.

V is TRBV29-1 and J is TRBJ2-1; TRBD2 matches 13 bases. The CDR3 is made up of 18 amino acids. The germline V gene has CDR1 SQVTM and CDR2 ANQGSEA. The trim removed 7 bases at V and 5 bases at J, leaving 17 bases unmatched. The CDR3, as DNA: TGCAGCGCCTCCCGGCCGGGACTAGCGGGACTTGGGGACAATGAGCAGTTCTTC. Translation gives CSASRPGLAGLGDNEQFF.

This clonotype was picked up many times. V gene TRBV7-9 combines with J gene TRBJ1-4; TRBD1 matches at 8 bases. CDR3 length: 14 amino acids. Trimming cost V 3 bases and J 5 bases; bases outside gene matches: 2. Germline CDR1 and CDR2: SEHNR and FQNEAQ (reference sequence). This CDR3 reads CASSFGTGNEKLFF. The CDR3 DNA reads TGTGCCAGCAGCTTCGGGACAGGCAATGAAAAACTGTTTTTT.

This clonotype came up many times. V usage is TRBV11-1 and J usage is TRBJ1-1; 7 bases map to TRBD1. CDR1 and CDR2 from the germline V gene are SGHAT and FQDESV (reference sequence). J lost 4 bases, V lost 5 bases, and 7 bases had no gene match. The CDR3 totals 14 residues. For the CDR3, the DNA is TGTGCCAGCAGCCTTGGACAGGTTGGCACTGAAGCTTTCTTT. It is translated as CASSLGQVGTEAFF.

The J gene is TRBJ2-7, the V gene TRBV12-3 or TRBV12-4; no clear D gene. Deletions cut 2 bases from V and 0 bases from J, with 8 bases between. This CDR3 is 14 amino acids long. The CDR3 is CASSLNMDSYEQYF. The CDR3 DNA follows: TGTGCCAGCAGTTTAAATATGGACTCCTACGAGCAGTACTTC.

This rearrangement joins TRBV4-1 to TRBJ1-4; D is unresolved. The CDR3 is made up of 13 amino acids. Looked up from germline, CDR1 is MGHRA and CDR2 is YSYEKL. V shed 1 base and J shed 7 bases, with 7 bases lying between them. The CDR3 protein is CASSQGSREKLFF. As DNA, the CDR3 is TGCGCCAGCAGCCAAGGGTCCCGTGAAAAACTGTTTTTT.

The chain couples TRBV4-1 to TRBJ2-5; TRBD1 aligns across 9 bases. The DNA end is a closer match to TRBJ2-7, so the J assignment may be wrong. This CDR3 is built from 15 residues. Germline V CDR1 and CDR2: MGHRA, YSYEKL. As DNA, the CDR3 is TGCGCCAGCAGCCAAGCCGGGACAGGGAACCACGAGCAGTACTTC. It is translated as CASSQAGTGNHEQYF.

CDR3 loop: CAISLGRGRNEQYF. CDR3 DNA: TGTGCCATCAGTCTGGGCAGGGGACGGAACGAGCAGTACTTC. This chain uses TRBV10-3 with TRBJ2-7, with D possibly being TRBD1 (6 bases). With 5 bases removed from V and 5 bases from J, the gap between germline ends came to 16 bases. The CDR3 runs 14 residues. From germline, CDR1 is ENHRY and CDR2 SYGVKD.

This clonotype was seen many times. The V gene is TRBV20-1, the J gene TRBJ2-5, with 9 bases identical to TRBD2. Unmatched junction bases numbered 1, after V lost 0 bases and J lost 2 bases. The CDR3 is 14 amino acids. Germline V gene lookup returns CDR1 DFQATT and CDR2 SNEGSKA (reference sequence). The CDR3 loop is CSARDTSGQETQYF. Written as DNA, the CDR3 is TGCAGTGCTAGAGATACTAGCGGGCAAGAGACCCAGTACTTC.

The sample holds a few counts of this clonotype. CDR3 residues: CASSFRLAGGTYEQYF. In DNA, the CDR3 is TGCGCCAGCAGCTTTCGACTAGCGGGGGGGACCTACGAGCAGTACTTC. This sequence joins TRBV5-1 and TRBJ2-7, with 14 bases identical to TRBD2. Germline V lookup: CDR1 SGHRS, CDR2 YFSETQ. This CDR3 comprises 16 residues. J gave up 2 bases and V 2 bases, and 3 bases lay outside the gene matches.

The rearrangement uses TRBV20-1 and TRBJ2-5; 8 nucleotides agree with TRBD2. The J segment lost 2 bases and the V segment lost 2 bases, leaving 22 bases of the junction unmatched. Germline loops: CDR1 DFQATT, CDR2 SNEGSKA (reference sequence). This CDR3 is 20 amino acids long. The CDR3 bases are TGCAGTGCTAGAAAGGTCCTGGTAACGGGGGGGCCTTTTCGTCAAGAGACCCAGTACTTC. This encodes CSARKVLVTGGPFRQETQYF.

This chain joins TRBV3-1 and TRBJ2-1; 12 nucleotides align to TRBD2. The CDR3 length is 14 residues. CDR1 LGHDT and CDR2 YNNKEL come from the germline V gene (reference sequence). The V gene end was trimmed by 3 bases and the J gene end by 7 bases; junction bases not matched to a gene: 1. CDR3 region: CASSHTSGRNEQFF. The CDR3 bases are TGTGCCAGCAGCCACACTAGCGGGAGGAATGAGCAGTTCTTC.

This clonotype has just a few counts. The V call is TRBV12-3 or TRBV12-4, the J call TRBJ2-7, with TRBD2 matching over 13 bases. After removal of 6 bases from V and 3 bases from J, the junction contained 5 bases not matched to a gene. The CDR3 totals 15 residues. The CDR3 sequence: CASSQTSGRLYEQYF. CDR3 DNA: TGTGCCAGCAGCCAGACTAGCGGGAGGCTCTACGAGCAGTACTTC.